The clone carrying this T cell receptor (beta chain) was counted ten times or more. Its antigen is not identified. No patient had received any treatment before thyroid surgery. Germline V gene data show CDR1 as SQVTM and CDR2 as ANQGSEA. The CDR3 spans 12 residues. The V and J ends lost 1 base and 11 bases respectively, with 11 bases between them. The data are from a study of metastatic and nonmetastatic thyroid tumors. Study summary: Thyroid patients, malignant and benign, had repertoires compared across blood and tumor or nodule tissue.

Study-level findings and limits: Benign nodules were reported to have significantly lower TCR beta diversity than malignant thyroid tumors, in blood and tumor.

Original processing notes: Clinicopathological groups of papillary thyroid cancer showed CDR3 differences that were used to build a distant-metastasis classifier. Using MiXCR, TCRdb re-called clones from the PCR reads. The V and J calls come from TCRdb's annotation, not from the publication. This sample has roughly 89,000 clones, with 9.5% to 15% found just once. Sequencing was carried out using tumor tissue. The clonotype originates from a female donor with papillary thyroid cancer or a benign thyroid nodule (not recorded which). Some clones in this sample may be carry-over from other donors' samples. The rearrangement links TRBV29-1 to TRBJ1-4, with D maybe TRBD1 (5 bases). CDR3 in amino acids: CSVEGGLGKLFF. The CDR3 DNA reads TGCAGCGTTGAAGGGGGCCTGGGGAAACTGTTTTTT.